This T cell receptor (beta chain) came from a study of T cell responses to AZD1222 COVID-19 vaccine. V lost 4 bases to trimming and J lost 5 bases; unmatched junction nucleotides: 9. The CDR3 spans 15 residues. CDR1 SEHNR and CDR2 FQNEAQ come from the germline V gene (reference sequence). A remark on this clone: Its antigen remains unknown.

Study results and limitations: Clonal diversity may have been underestimated in mostly white British donors.

Repertoires were generated with immunoSEQ multiplex PCR, while TCRdb's copy carries only in-frame clones and drops some. Of 140,000 or so clones listed, 86% are singletons. The sample in question was peripheral blood, obtained 28 days after the second AZD1222 dose. The source is an adult who received the AZD1222 COVID-19 vaccine. The chain recombines TRBV7-9 with TRBJ1-1; TRBD1 agrees at 8 bases. CDR3 amino acids: CASSSTPGGDTEAFF. In DNA, the CDR3 is TGTGCCAGCAGCTCCACCCCAGGGGGCGATACTGAAGCTTTCTTT.